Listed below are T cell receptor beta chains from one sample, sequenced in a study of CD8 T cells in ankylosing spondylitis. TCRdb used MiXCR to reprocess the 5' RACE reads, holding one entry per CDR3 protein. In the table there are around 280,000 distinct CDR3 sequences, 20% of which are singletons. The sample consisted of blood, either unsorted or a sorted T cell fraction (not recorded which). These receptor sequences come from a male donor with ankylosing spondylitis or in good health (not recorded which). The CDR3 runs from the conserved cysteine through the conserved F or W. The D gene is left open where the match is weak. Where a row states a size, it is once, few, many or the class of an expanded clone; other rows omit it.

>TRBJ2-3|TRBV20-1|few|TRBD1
CSAKTGTDTQYF
TGCAGTGCTAAGACAGGGACAGATACGCAGTATTTT
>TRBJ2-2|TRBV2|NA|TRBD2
CASKPGLALTGELFF
TGTGCCAGCAAACCGGGACTAGCGTTAACCGGGGAGCTGTTTTTT
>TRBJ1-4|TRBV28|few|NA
CASSLSTGFEKLFF
TGTGCCAGCAGTTTATCCACAGGGTTTGAAAAACTGTTTTTT
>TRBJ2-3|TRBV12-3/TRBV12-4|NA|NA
CVSSLNRLPKGPQYF
TGTGTCAGCAGTTTAAATAGACTCCCGAAGGGGCCGCAGTATTTT
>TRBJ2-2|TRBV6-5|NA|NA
CASSYSIGPGNTGELFF
TGTGCCAGCAGTTACTCAATCGGACCGGGGAACACCGGGGAGCTGTTTTTT
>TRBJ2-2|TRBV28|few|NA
CASPGKNQAGELFF
TGTGCCAGCCCGGGAAAGAATCAGGCCGGGGAGCTGTTTTTT
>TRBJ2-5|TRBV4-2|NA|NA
CASSQDSRKETQYF
TGTGCCAGCAGCCAAGATTCCAGGAAAGAGACCCAGTACTTC
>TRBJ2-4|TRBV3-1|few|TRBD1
CASSQGGQGPSIQYF
TGTGCCAGCAGCCAAGGGGGACAGGGACCGAGCATTCAGTACTTC
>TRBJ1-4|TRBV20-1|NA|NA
CSARGSADPGEKLFF
TGCAGTGCTAGAGGTTCGGCGGATCCGGGTGAAAAACTGTTTTTT
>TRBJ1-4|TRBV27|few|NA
CASSTKPGRPNEKLFF
TGTGCCAGCAGTACAAAACCGGGACGGCCTAATGAAAAACTGTTTTTT
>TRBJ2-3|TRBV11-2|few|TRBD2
CASSFRRGGDTQYF
TGTGCCAGCAGCTTCAGGCGGGGGGGCGATACGCAGTATTTT
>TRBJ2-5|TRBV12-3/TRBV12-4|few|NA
CASSSRRETQYF
TGTGCCAGCAGTAGCCGGAGGGAGACCCAGTACTTC
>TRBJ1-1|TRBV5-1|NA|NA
CASSLGGASTEAFF
TGCGCCAGCAGCTTGGGAGGGGCGAGCACTGAAGCTTTCTTT
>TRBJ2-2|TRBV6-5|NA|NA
CASSWTPNTGELFF
TGTGCCAGCAGTTGGACCCCGAACACCGGGGAGCTGTTTTTT
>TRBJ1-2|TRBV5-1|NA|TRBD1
CASSLEGQNNYGYTF
TGCGCCAGCAGCTTGGAGGGACAGAATAACTATGGCTACACCTTC
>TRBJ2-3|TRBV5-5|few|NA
CASSLGADSTDTQYF
TGTGCCAGCAGCTTGGGAGCGGACAGCACAGATACGCAGTATTTT
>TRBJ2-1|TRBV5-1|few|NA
CASSLSDPSMGEQFF
TGCGCCAGCAGCTTAAGTGACCCCTCCATGGGCGAGCAGTTCTTC
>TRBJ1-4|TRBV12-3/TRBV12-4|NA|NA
CASRLGGATNEKLFF
TGTGCCAGCAGATTGGGGGGGGCAACTAATGAAAAACTGTTTTTT
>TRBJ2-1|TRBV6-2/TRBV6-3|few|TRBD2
CASSYGTSNEQFF
TGTGCCAGCAGTTACGGGACTAGCAATGAGCAGTTCTTC
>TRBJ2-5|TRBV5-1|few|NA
CASSLEVRQETQYF
TGCGCCAGCAGCTTGGAGGTGCGCCAAGAGACCCAGTACTTC
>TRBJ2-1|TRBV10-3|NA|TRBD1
CAISERQGLGVTRNSYNEQFF
TGTGCCATCAGTGAACGACAGGGGTTGGGGGTTACCCGCAACTCCTACAATGAGCAGTTCTTC
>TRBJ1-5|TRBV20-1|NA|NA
CSATGGHVNQPQHF
TGCAGTGCTACGGGCGGACACGTCAATCAGCCCCAGCATTTT
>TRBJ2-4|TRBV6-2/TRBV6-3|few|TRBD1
CASSYSRQGMNIQYF
TGTGCCAGCAGTTACTCTCGACAGGGGATGAACATTCAGTACTTC
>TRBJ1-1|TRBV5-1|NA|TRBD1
CASSAQTGGRTEAFF
TGCGCCAGCTCTGCCCAGACAGGGGGTCGTACTGAAGCTTTCTTT
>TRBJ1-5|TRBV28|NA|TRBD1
CASSRYRGLNQPQHF
TGTGCCAGCAGTCGATACAGGGGTCTCAATCAGCCCCAGCATTTT
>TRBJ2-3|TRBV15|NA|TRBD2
CATSRGSSGGHFPDTQYF
TGTGCCACCAGCAGAGGTTCTAGCGGAGGGCATTTCCCAGATACGCAGTATTTT
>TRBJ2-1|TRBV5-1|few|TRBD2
CASSLLPAGGPTYNEQFF
TGCGCCAGCAGCTTGCTCCCAGCGGGGGGGCCAACATACAATGAGCAGTTCTTC
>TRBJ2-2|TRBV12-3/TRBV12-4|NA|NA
CASSLWGAWDTGEVFF
TGTGCCAGCAGTTTATGGGGGGCGTGGGACACCGGGGAGGTGTTTTTT
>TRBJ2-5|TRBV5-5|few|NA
CASSLGGGAPETQYF
TGTGCCAGCAGCTTGGGGGGCGGGGCCCCAGAGACCCAGTACTTC
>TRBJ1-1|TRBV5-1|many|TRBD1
CASSGTEPEREAFF
TGCGCCAGCAGCGGGACAGAGCCAGAACGTGAAGCTTTCTTT
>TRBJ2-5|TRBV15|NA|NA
CATSRDIGTQNF
TGTGCCACCAGCAGAGATATCGGGACCCAGAACTTC
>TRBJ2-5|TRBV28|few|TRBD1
CASSNPGQGFGETQYF
TGTGCCAGCAGTAATCCGGGACAGGGTTTTGGGGAGACCCAGTACTTC
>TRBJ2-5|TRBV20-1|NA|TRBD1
CSAIGTGGAGRGQETQYF
TGCAGTGCTATAGGGACAGGGGGCGCAGGAAGGGGGCAAGAGACCCAGTACTTC
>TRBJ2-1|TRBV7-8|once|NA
CASSFEGGPPTYNEQFF
TGTGCCAGCAGCTTCGAAGGAGGACCCCCCACGTACAATGAGCAGTTCTTC
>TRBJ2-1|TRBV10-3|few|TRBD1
CAISPLIGGGYNEQFF
TGTGCCATCAGCCCCCTTATAGGGGGCGGCTACAATGAGCAGTTCTTC
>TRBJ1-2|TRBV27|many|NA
CASSLGGWVRRGYTF
TGTGCCAGCAGTTTAGGTGGATGGGTCAGGCGGGGCTACACCTTC
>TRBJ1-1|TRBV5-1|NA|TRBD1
CASSYGTGLMNTEAFF
TGCGCCAGCAGCTACGGGACAGGCCTTATGAACACTGAAGCTTTCTTT
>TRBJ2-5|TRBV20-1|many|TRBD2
CSARVFGLAGSETQYF
TGCAGTGCTAGAGTGTTCGGACTAGCAGGATCGGAGACCCAGTACTTC
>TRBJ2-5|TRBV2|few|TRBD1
CASSDNRDSQETQYF
TGTGCCAGCAGTGACAACCGGGACAGCCAAGAGACCCAGTACTTC
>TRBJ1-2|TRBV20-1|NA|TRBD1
CSARDAGQGSGGYTF
TGCAGTGCTAGGGATGCGGGACAGGGTTCGGGTGGCTACACCTTC
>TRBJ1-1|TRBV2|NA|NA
CASSFTQGGPDTEAFF
TGTGCCAGCAGTTTTACTCAGGGAGGGCCGGACACTGAAGCTTTCTTT
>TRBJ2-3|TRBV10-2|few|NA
CASSDRETDTQYF
TGCGCCAGCAGTGACCGGGAAACAGATACGCAGTATTTT
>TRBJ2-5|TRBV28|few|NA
CASSFSQVQETQYF
TGTGCCAGCAGTTTCTCCCAGGTACAAGAGACCCAGTACTTC
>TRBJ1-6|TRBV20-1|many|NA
CSARVDGSSYNSPLHF
TGCAGTGCTAGGGTGGACGGGAGCTCCTATAATTCACCCCTCCACTTT
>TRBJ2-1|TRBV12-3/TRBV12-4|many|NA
CASSFNNEQFF
TGTGCCAGCAGTTTCAACAATGAGCAGTTCTTC
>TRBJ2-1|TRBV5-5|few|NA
CASMIRGFPSYNEQFF
TGTGCCAGCATGATTCGTGGGTTTCCCTCCTACAATGAGCAGTTCTTC
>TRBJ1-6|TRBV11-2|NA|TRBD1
CAIQTRGPEPSPLHF
TGTGCCATACAAACCAGGGGGCCGGAGCCTTCACCCCTCCACTTT
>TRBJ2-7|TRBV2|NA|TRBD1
CASSEARTGDEEF
TGTGCCAGCAGTGAAGCCCGGACAGGGGATGAAGAATTC
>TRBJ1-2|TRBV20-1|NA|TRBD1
CSASLTGGSGYTF
TGCAGTGCTAGCCTGACAGGGGGTTCTGGCTACACCTTC
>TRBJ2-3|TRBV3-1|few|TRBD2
CASSQVAGGSTDTQYF
TGTGCCAGCAGCCAAGTGGCGGGGGGGAGCACAGATACGCAGTATTTT
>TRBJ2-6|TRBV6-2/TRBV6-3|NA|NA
CASSYGTSPPSGANVLTF
TGTGCCAGCAGTTACGGGACAAGTCCACCCTCTGGGGCCAACGTCCTGACTTTC
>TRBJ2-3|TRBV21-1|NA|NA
CASSKAKYSTDTQYF
TGTGCCAGCAGCAAGGCCAAGTATAGCACAGATACGCAGTATTTT
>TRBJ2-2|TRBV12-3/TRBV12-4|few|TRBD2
CASTSIRLAGNTGELFF
TGTGCCAGCACTTCCATTCGGCTAGCGGGGAACACCGGGGAGCTGTTTTTT
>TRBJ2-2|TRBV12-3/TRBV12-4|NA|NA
CASRPPGPNTGELFF
TGTGCCAGCAGACCTCCGGGACCGAACACCGGGGAGCTGTTTTTT
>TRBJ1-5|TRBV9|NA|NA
CASSVDGRPWQPQHF
TGTGCCAGCAGCGTAGATGGGCGGCCCTGGCAGCCCCAGCATTTT
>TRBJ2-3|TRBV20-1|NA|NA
CSAPLAPGAYTDTQYF
TGCAGTGCTCCCCTGGCCCCAGGGGCCTACACAGATACGCAGTATTTT
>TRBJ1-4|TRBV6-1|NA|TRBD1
CASSPRDRGRRTNEKLFF
TGTGCCAGCAGCCCACGGGACAGGGGGCGCAGAACTAATGAAAAACTGTTTTTT
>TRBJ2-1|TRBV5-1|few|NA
CASTREGRAYNEQFF
TGCGCCAGCACAAGAGAGGGGCGCGCCTACAATGAGCAGTTCTTC
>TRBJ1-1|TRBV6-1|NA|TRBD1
CASNPSAGGFSEAFF
TGTGCCAGCAACCCTAGTGCAGGGGGCTTCTCTGAAGCTTTCTTT
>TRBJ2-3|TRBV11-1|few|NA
CASSFDDTQYF
TGTGCCAGCAGCTTTGATGATACGCAGTATTTT